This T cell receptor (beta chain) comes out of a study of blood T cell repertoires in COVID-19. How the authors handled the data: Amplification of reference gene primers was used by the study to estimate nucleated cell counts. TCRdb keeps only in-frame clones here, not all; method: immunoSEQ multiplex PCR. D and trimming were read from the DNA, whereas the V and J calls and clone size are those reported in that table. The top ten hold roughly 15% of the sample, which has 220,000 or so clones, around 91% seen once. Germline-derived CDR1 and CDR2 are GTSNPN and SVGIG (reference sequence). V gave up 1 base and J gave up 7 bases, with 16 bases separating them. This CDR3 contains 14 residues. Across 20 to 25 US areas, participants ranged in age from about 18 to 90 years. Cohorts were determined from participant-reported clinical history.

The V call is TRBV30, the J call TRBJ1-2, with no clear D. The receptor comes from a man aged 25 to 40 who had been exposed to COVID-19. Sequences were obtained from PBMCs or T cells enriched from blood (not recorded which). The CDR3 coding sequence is TGTGCCTGGAGTGGGACTATCAGATCGGGTGGCTACACCTTC. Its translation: CAWSGTIRSGGYTF.